This TCR beta chain was sequenced in a study of identifying expanded T cells in peripheral blood. Germline values: CDR1 GTSNPN, CDR2 SVGIG (reference sequence). V was clipped by 3 bases and J by 6 bases, with 15 bases between them. CDR3 length equals 14 residues. Findings and caveats of the study: Clone count variance between roughly 2-week samples rose with total template count. Technical replicates showed roughly 1.2 changed clones; roughly two weeks 15 to 20; four weeks 19.

Clones were read by immunoSEQ multiplex PCR, and TCRdb kept only the in-frame ones, dropping some. The table lists 70,000 to 100,000 clones, 86% of them singletons. Regarding this clone: Its antigen is currently unknown.

No infections or other immune events were documented during collection. Sample: blood. The sequence derives from a person aged 18 to 70 in good health. This chain links TRBV30 with TRBJ1-5, with D possibly TRBD1 on 5 matching bases. CDR3 nucleotides: TGTGCCTGGAGCCACGGGACGGGCGTTCAGCCCCAGCATTTT. Translation: CAWSHGTGVQPQHF.